Below are 13 T cell receptor beta chains sequenced from a single sample in a study of T cell responses to AZD1222 COVID-19 vaccine. Method: immunoSEQ multiplex PCR; TCRdb's copy keeps in-frame clones and lacks some. Of just under 150,000 clones detected, roughly 84% appear once; the ten largest clones hold 5% to 6%. This specimen consisted of peripheral blood, obtained 28 days after the second AZD1222 dose. The source of these receptors is an adult who received the AZD1222 COVID-19 vaccine.

Turning to this clone: A junction end diverges from the germline sequence, so it may reflect a read error. The chain is built from TRBV7-2 and TRBJ1-4; 9 positions agree with TRBD1. Germline V CDR1 and CDR2: SGHTA, FQGNSA. This CDR3 is built from 14 residues. The CDR3 here is CASSLGQGLEQLFF. The CDR3 nucleotides are TGTGCCAGCAGCCTGGGACAGGGTCTTGAACAACTGTTTTTT. Drawing the rest from reference TRBV7-2 and TRBJ1-4, the complete variable domain is GAGVSQSPSNKVTEKGKDVELRCDPISGHTALYWYRQSLGQGLEFLIYFQGNSAPDKSGLPSDRFSAERTGGSVSTLTIQRTQQEDSAVYLCASSLGQGLEQLFFGSGTQLSVL.

J is TRBJ1-6 and V is TRBV5-1; 7 positions agree with TRBD1. V shed 5 bases, J shed 5 bases, and the junction held 10 bases outside the gene matches. The CDR3 loop spans 16 amino acids. CDR1 and CDR2 (germline): SGHRS, YFSETQ. The CDR3 DNA reads TGCGCCAGCAGTTGGGGGCCCGGGACAGATAATTCACCCCTCCACTTT. Translating it yields CASSWGPGTDNSPLHF.

The chain uses TRBV10-3 and TRBJ1-5; 7 nucleotides align to TRBD1. Per germline, CDR1 ENHRY and CDR2 SYGVKD. The V segment lost 10 bases and the J segment 6 bases; nucleotides outside the gene matches: 9. This CDR3 comprises 13 residues. This CDR3 reads CATQGGPAQPQHF. The CDR3 region has the DNA TGTGCCACCCAGGGGGGGCCCGCTCAGCCCCAGCATTTT.

The rearrangement joins TRBV7-8 to TRBJ1-6; D gene uncertain. The CDR3 runs 14 residues. V lost 2 bases and J 10 bases, leaving 12 bases between the germline ends. Germline lookup yields CDR1 SGHVS and CDR2 FQNEAQ. The DNA of the CDR3 is TGTGCCAGCAGCTTACGCGGGCCTGAGTCACCCCTCCACTTT. This translates into CASSLRGPESPLHF.

CDR3 region: CASRRQHYGYTF. The CDR3, as DNA: TGTGCCAGCAGAAGACAGCACTATGGCTACACCTTC. The chain joins TRBV6-5 to TRBJ1-2, with a possible D match to TRBD1 (5 bases). The V and J ends lost 6 bases and 3 bases respectively, with 8 bases between them. Germline CDR1 MNHEY, CDR2 SVGAGI. This CDR3 is built from 12 residues.

The CDR3 loop reads CAWSRSLGTEAFF. For the CDR3, the DNA is TGTGCCTGGAGTAGGTCCCTAGGTACTGAAGCTTTCTTT. This chain uses TRBV30 with TRBJ1-1; D is ambiguous. Trimming took off 2 bases at V and 5 bases at J, with 12 bases between the two ends. Germline V gene data show CDR1 as GTSNPN and CDR2 as SVGIG (reference sequence). The CDR3 is made up of 13 amino acids.

This chain uses TRBV6-1 with TRBJ2-4; no clear D gene. The CDR3 has 15 residues. V was cut by 0 bases and J by 7 bases, with 13 bases left in between. Germline V lookup: CDR1 MNHNS, CDR2 SASEGT. CDR3 in DNA: TGTGCCAGCAGTGAAGCAACCCTAACACTGAACATTCAGTACTTC. Translating it yields CASSEATLTLNIQYF.

This chain uses TRBV5-5 with TRBJ2-5; 7 positions agree with TRBD2. The CDR3 is made up of 16 amino acids. V was clipped by 4 bases and J by 2 bases; unmatched bases: 11. Germline CDR1 SGHKS, CDR2 YYEKEE (reference sequence). CDR3 amino acids: CASSDQWRGFQETQYF. CDR3 bases: TGTGCCAGCAGCGACCAGTGGCGGGGGTTTCAAGAGACCCAGTACTTC.

The CDR3 is CASSSSSGTNSPLHF. CDR3 DNA: TGTGCCAGCAGCTCATCGTCAGGAACTAATTCACCCCTCCACTTT. The chain recombines TRBV11-2 with TRBJ1-6; D unclear. V lost 4 bases, J lost 6 bases, and 13 bases lay in between. The germline V gene has CDR1 SGHAT and CDR2 FQNNGV. The CDR3 is 15 residues long.

The chain recombines TRBV19 with TRBJ1-5, with a possible D match to TRBD1 (5 bases). Per germline, CDR1 LNHDA and CDR2 SQIVND (reference sequence). This CDR3 spans 15 amino acids. V was shortened by 3 bases and J by 3 bases, with 12 bases between the two germline ends. In DNA form, the CDR3 reads TGTGCCAGTAGTATCAGGGTGATCCTCAATCAGCCCCAGCATTTT. Translation: CASSIRVILNQPQHF.

The chain links TRBV4-1 to TRBJ1-1; weak D call: TRBD1 (5 bases). The CDR3 length is 14 residues. V was clipped by 3 bases and J by 3 bases, with 11 bases between them. The germline CDR1 and CDR2 sequences are MGHRA and YSYEKL. The CDR3 DNA reads as TGCGCCAGCAGCCAGCAGGGATGGGACACTGAAGCTTTCTTT. Translation gives CASSQQGWDTEAFF.

The chain uses TRBV7-8 and TRBJ2-3, with unresolved D. Trimming took 5 bases from V and 2 from J, leaving 5 bases between them. CDR1 and CDR2 (germline): SGHVS, FQNEAQ. The CDR3 consists of 12 residues. In DNA form, the CDR3 reads TGTGCCAGCAGCCGAAACACAGATACGCAGTATTTT. Amino acids: CASSRNTDTQYF.

This clone came up once. The rearrangement links TRBV6-2 or TRBV6-3 to TRBJ1-5; D remains unclear. The length of the CDR3 is 13 residues. CDR1 is MNHEY, CDR2 SVGEGT, per germline. Trimming removed 2 bases at V and 1 base at J, with 3 bases between. The CDR3 region is CASSYRSNQPQHF. For the CDR3, the DNA is TGTGCCAGCAGTTACAGGAGCAATCAGCCCCAGCATTTT.